This paragraph reports one T cell receptor (beta chain). The clone's antigen remains unknown. Given a much more abundant clone one base away, this may be a read error. The sample's time point, from its label and the paper: blood at routine non-recurrence follow-up after resection. TCR sequencing used whole RNA extracted from tumor and nontumor lung tissue, or from cryopreserved PBMC samples, without cell sorting. Only patients for whom sufficient RNA was available from at least two tumor regions were selected for TCR sequencing. The library was built by means of 5' RACE. Sequencing took place on a NextSeq 500. To allow correction of PCR and sequencing errors, the TCR library protocol tagged every TCR cDNA molecule with a unique molecular identifier. The original pipeline was this. TCR identification, UMI-based error correction and CDR3 extraction were performed with Decombinator tools. TCRs above a frequency of 2 per 1,000, corresponding to the top 1% of the tumor frequency distribution, were defined as expanded. Rényi diversity was computed with the R vegan package after subsampling each repertoire 100 times to 5,000 TCRs. CDR3 similarity networks were built from amino acid triplet string-kernel similarity, with CDR3s being connected when pairwise similarity was above 0.82. TCRdb reanalyzed the raw reads on its own, using fastp at Q25 for trimming and MiXCR for clone calling, and kept in-frame beta chains. Duplicate CDR3 protein sequences are folded into a single record with the most common DNA and genes. Clone size and V and J calls follow TCRdb, not the original study. A total of roughly 110,000 distinct CDR3 sequences appear in this sample, roughly a tenth of them only once. 20% to 25% of the sample lies in the top ten.

From cysteine to phenylalanine, the CDR3 is 14 amino acids long. Only the CDR3 portion is preserved as DNA: 42 bases, with reading frame beginning at the first base. The germline V gene sets CDR1 to KGHSH and CDR2 to LQKENI. This entry belongs to a study of spatial heterogeneity in lung cancer (dated by TCRdb to about 2019). The study in broad terms: Donors were around 69 patients with early-stage, untreated non-small cell lung cancer from the lung TRACERx cohort. Follow-up PBMC samples were sequenced whenever available, with a median time to follow-up of around two years after resection. Beta-chain transcripts were consistently detected in greater numbers than alpha-chain transcripts, which likely reflected higher beta-chain transcript abundance. In the raw uncorrected reads, each unique combination of TCR and UMI appeared on average more than ten times. In non-small cell lung cancer, the study made a quantitative comparison of TCR alpha and beta repertoires among multiple tumor regions, matched nontumor lung and blood. Nonsynonymous mutation counts, determined by whole-exome sequencing of tumor tissue, were related to TCR repertoire features. At surgery, 200 or so tumor regions, 63 to 70 matched nontumor lung samples and fewer than 60 PBMC samples were TCR-sequenced for both alpha and beta chains. What the study reported, not specific to this receptor: Ubiquitous expanded tumor TCRs showed up in blood more often at tumor resection than at routine follow-up. Comparisons of baseline and follow-up blood repertoires included only about 15 patients. Additional single-cell paired TCR alpha and beta sequencing was considered necessary to confirm, at a functional level, the hypothesis that regional TCRs recognize regional mutations.

The sequence links TRBV18 to TRBJ1-1; confidence is insufficient to name the D gene. The sample here was PBMCs, taken at follow-up. The origin of this receptor is a female donor with early-stage non-small cell lung cancer. This receptor has the CDR3 CASSPTRGNTEALF. The bases read TGTGCCAGCTCACCAACGCGTGGGAACACTGAAGCTTTGTTT.